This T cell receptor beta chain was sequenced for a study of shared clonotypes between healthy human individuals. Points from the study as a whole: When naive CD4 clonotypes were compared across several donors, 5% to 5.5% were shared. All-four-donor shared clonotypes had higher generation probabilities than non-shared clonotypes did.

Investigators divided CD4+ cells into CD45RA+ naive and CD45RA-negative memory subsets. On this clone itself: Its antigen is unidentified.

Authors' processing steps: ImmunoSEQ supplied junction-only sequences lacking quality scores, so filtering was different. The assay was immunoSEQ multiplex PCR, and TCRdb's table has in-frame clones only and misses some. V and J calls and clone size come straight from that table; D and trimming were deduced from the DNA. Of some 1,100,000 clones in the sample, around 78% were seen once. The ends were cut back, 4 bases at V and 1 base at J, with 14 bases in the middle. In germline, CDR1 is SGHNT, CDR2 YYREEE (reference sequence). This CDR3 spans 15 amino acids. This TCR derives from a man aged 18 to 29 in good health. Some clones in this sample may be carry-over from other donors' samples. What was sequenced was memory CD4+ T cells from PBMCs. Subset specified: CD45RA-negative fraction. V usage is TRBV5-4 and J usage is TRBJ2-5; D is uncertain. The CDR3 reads CASSPKLGSQETQYF. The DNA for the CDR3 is TGTGCCAGCAGCCCCAAGCTTGGCAGCCAAGAGACCCAGTACTTC.